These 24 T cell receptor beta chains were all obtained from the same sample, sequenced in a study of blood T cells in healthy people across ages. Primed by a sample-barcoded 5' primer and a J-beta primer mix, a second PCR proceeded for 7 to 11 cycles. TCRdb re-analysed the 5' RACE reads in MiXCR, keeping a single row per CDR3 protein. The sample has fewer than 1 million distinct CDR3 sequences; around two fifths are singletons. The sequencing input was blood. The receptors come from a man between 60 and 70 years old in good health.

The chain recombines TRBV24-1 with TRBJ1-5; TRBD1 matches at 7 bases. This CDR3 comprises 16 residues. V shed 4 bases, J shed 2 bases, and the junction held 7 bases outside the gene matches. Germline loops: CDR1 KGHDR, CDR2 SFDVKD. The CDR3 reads CATSERTGLGNQPQHF. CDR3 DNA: TGTGCCACCAGTGAACGGACAGGACTTGGCAATCAGCCCCAGCATTTT.

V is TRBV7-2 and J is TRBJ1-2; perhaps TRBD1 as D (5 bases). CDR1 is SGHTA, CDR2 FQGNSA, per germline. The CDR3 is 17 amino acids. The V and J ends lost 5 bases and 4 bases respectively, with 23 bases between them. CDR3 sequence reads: CASSPRGAGPLGYGYTF. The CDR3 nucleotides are TGTGCCAGCAGCCCTAGAGGGGCAGGCCCTCTAGGCTATGGCTACACCTTC.

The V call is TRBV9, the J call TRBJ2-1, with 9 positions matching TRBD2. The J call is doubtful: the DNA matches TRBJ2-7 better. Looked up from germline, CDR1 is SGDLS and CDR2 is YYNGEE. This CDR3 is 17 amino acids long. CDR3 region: CASSGSGGTLSYNEQYF. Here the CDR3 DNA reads TGTGCCAGCAGCGGGAGCGGGGGGACCCTCTCCTACAATGAGCAGTACTTC.

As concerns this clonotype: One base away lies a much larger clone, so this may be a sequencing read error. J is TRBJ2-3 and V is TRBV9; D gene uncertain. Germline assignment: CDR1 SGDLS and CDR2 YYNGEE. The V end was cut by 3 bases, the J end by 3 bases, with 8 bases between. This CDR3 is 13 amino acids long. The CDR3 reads CASSGAFTDTQYF. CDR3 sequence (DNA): TGTGCCAGCAGCGGAGCCTTTACAGATACGCAGTATTTT.

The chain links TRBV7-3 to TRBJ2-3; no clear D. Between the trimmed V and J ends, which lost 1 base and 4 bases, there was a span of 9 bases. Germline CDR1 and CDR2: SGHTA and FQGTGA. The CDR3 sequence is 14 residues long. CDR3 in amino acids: CASSLNGRSDTQYF. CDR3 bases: TGTGCCAGCAGCTTAAATGGCAGATCAGATACGCAGTATTTT.

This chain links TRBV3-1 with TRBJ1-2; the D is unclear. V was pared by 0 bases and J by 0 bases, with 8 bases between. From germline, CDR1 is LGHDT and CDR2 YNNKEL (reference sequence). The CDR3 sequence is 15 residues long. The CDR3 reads CASSQDVRANYGYTF. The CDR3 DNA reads TGTGCCAGCAGCCAAGATGTTCGAGCTAACTATGGCTACACCTTC.

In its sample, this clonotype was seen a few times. CDR3 nucleotides: TGCGCCAGCGGGGGCACCCGCTCCTACGAGCAGTACTTC. It encodes CASGGTRSYEQYF. The chain links TRBV10-1 to TRBJ2-7; tentative D call: TRBD1 (6 bases). Germline V gives CDR1 WNHNN, CDR2 SYGVQD (reference sequence). The CDR3 totals 13 residues. The V end lost 8 bases, the J end lost 0 bases, and 11 bases lay between the germline ends.

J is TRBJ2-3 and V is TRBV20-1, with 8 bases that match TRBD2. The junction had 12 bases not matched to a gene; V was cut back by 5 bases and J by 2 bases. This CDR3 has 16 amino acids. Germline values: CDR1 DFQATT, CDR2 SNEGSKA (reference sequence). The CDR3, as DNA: TGCAGTGCTGTGAACCTTGAGCGGGGGATCACAGATACGCAGTATTTT. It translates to CSAVNLERGITDTQYF.

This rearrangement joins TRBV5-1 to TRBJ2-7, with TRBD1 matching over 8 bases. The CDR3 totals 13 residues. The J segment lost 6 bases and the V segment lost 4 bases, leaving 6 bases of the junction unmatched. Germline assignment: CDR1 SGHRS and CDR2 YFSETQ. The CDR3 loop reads CASSRDQGAEQYF. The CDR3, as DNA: TGCGCCAGCAGCCGGGACCAGGGGGCCGAGCAGTACTTC. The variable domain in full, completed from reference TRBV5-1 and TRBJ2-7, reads KAGVTQTPRYLIKTRGQQVTLSCSPISGHRSVSWYQQTPGQGLQFLFEYFSETQRNKGNFPGRFSGRQFSNSRSEMNVSTLELGDSALYLCASSRDQGAEQYFGPGTRLTVT.

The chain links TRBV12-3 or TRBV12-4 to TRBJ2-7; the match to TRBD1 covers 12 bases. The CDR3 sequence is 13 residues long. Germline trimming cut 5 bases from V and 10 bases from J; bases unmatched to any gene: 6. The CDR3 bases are TGTGCCAGCAGTGCCGGGACAGGGGGCACCCAGTACTTC. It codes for CASSAGTGGTQYF.

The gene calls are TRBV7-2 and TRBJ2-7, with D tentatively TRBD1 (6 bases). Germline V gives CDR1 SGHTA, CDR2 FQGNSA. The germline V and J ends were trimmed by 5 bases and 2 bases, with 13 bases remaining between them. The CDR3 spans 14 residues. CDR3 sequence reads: CASSPHGQTYEQYF. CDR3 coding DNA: TGTGCCAGCAGCCCGCACGGACAGACCTACGAGCAGTACTTC.

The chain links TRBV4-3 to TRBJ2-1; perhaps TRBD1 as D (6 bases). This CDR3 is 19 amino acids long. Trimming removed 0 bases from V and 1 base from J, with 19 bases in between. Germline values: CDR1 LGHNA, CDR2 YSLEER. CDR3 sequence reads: CASSQDANSGEYSYNEQFF. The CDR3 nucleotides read TGCGCCAGCAGCCAAGATGCCAACTCAGGGGAGTATTCCTACAATGAGCAGTTCTTC.

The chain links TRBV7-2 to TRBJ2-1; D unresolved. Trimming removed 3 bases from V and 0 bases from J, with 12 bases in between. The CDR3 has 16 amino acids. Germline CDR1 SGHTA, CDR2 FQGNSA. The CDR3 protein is CASSFMTQSSYNEQFF. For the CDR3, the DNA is TGTGCCAGCAGCTTTATGACTCAGAGCTCCTACAATGAGCAGTTCTTC. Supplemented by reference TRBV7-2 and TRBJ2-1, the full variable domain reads GAGVSQSPSNKVTEKGKDVELRCDPISGHTALYWYRQSLGQGLEFLIYFQGNSAPDKSGLPSDRFSAERTGGSVSTLTIQRTQQEDSAVYLCASSFMTQSSYNEQFFGPGTRLTVL.

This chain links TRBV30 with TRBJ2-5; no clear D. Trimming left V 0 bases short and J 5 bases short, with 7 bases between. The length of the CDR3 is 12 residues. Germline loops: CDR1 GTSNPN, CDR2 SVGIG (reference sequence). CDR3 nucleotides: TGTGCCTGGAGTGTAAGGCTCGAGACCCAGTACTTC. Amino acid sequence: CAWSVRLETQYF.

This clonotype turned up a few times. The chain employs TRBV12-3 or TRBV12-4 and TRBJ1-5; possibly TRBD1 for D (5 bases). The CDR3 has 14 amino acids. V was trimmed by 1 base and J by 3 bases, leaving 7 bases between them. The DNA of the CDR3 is TGTGCCAGCAGTTTAGTGGGGGACAATCAGCCCCAGCATTTT. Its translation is CASSLVGDNQPQHF.

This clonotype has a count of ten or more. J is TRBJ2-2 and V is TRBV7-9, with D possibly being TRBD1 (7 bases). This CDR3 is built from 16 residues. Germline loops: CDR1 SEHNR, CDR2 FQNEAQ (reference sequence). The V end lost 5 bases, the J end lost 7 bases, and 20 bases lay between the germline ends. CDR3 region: CASSPPDRAEGGELFF. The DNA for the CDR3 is TGTGCCAGCAGCCCTCCTGACAGGGCGGAGGGCGGGGAGCTGTTTTTT.

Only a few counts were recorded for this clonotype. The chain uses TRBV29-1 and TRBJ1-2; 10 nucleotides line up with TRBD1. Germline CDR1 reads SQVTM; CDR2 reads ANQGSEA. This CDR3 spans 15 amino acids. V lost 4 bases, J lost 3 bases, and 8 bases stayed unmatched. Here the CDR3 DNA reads TGCAGCGTTGTGAGCGGACAGGGGGTTGACTATGGCTACACCTTC. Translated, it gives CSVVSGQGVDYGYTF.

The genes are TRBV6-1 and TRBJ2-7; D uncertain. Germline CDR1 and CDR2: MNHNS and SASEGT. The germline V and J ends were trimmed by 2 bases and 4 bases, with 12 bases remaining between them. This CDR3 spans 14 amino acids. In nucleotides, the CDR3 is TGTGCCAGCAGTGAACTGGGTTTGATTTACGAGCAGTACTTC. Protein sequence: CASSELGLIYEQYF.

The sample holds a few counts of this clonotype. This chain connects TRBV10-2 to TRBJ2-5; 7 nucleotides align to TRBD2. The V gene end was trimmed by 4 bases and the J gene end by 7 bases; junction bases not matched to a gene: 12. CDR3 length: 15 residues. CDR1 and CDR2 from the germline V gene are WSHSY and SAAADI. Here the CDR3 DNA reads TGCGCCAGCAGTGCTGACCGGACTAGAGGAGGGACCCAGTACTTC. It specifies CASSADRTRGGTQYF.

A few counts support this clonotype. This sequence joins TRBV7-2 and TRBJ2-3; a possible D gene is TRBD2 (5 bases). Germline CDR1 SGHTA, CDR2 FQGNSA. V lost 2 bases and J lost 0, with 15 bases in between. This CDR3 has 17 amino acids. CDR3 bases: TGTGCCAGCAGCTTAAAATCGGCGGGTACTAGCACAGATACGCAGTATTTT. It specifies CASSLKSAGTSTDTQYF.

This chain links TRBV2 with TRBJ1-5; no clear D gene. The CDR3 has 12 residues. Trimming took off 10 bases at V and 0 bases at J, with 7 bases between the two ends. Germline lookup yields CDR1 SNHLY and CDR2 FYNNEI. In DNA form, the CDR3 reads TGTGCCATCTCCCGTAGCAATCAGCCCCAGCATTTT. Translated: CAISRSNQPQHF.

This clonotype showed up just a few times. The CDR3 sequence is CASSLADPWGNQPQHF. As DNA, the CDR3 is TGTGCCAGCAGCTTAGCTGACCCTTGGGGGAATCAGCCCCAGCATTTT. This chain connects TRBV7-2 to TRBJ1-5; a weak D match, TRBD1 (5 bases). Per germline, CDR1 SGHTA and CDR2 FQGNSA. The CDR3 extends over 16 amino acids. Deletions cut 0 bases from V and 4 bases from J, with 13 bases between.

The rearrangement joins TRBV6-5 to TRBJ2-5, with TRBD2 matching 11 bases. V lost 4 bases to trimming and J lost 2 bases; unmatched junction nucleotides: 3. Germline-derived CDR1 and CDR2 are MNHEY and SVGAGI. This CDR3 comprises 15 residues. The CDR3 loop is CASSFTSGGQETQYF. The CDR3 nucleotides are TGTGCCAGCAGTTTTACTAGCGGGGGTCAAGAGACCCAGTACTTC.

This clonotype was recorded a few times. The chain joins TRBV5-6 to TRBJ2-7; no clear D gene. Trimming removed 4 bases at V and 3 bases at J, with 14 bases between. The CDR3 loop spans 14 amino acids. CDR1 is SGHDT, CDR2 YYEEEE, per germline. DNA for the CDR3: TGTGCCAGCAGCCGGGCAGGCCCTCTCTACGAGCAGTACTTC. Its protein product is CASSRAGPLYEQYF.